A single sample is the source of the 5 T cell receptor beta chains below, sequenced in a study of CD8+CD57+ T cells in acquired aplastic anemia. Profiling that covered TCR beta VDJ and CDR3 relied on genomic DNA as its template. TCRdb processed the reads anew with MiXCR; each CDR3 protein has one entry. The sample yields fewer than 80,000 distinct CDR3 sequences, about three quarters seen once. Patients chosen for sequencing had shown CD8+CD57+ cell expansion by flow cytometry. The sample taken for sequencing was sorted CD4+, CD8+, or CD8+CD57+ T cells (not recorded which) from PBMCs. Receptors were obtained from a human donor with aplastic anemia.

The chain has TRBV9 and TRBJ2-1, with D unclear. CDR1 is SGDLS and CDR2 is YYNGEE in the germline V gene. The CDR3 totals 13 residues. Trimming cost V 0 bases and J 5 bases, with 6 bases left between them. This CDR3 is CASSVGSHNEQFF. The CDR3 nucleotides read TGTGCCAGCAGCGTAGGGAGTCACAATGAGCAGTTCTTC.

The genes are TRBV27 and TRBJ1-5; TRBD1 might be the D (5 bases). V was pared by 5 bases and J by 11 bases, with 13 bases between. Germline loops: CDR1 MNHEY, CDR2 SMNVEV (reference sequence). The CDR3 contains 12 residues. CDR3 bases: TGTGCCAGCAGTCTCCTTCGGGGGACCCAGCATTTT. Its protein product is CASSLLRGTQHF.

This chain joins TRBV24-1 and TRBJ2-5, with 9 bases that match TRBD2. There are 15 residues in the CDR3. The germline gives CDR1 KGHDR, CDR2 SFDVKD. The V gene end was trimmed by 3 bases and the J gene end by 6 bases; junction bases not matched to a gene: 7. The CDR3 sequence: CATSDGASGMKTQYF. The CDR3 DNA reads as TGTGCCACCAGTGATGGGGCTAGCGGGATGAAGACCCAGTACTTC.

With respect to this clonotype: A much larger clone lies a single base off, so this may be a read error. This chain joins TRBV16 and TRBJ2-7, with D perhaps matching TRBD1 (6 bases). The germline CDR1 and CDR2 sequences are KGHSY and FQNENV. The CDR3 consists of 14 residues. The DNA for the CDR3 is TGTGCCAGCAGTTATGTCCAGGGGTCGTACGAGCGGTACTTC. Translated: CASSYVQGSYERYF.

CDR3 sequence: CATSEGQGRLEQYF. Here the CDR3 DNA reads TGTGCCACCAGTGAGGGACAGGGGAGACTCGAGCAGTACTTC. The chain uses TRBV24-1 and TRBJ2-7; 10 bases match TRBD1. This CDR3 region has 14 residues. Germline loops: CDR1 KGHDR, CDR2 SFDVKD. Unmatched junction bases numbered 5, after V lost 4 bases and J lost 6 bases.